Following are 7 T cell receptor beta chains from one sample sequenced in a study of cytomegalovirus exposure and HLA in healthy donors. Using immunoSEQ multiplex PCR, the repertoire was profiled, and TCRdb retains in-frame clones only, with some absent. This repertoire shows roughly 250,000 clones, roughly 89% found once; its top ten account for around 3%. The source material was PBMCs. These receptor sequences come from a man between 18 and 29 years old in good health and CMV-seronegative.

In DNA, the CDR3 is TGTGCCAGCAGCTCGCCGATCACAGGGCTCGGAACTGAAGCTTTCTTT. Encoded protein: CASSSPITGLGTEAFF. This rearrangement joins TRBV7-9 to TRBJ1-1; the D gene is possibly TRBD1 (6 bases). This CDR3 is 16 amino acids long. The germline V gene has CDR1 SEHNR and CDR2 FQNEAQ (reference sequence). The V end was cut by 4 bases, the J end by 5 bases, with 20 bases between.

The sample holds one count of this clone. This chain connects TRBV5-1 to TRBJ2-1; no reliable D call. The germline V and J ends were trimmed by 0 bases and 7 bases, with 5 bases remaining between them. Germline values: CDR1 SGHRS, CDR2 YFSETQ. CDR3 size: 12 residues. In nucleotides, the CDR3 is TGCGCCAGCAGCTTGGCAGCGAATGAGCAGTTCTTC. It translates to CASSLAANEQFF.

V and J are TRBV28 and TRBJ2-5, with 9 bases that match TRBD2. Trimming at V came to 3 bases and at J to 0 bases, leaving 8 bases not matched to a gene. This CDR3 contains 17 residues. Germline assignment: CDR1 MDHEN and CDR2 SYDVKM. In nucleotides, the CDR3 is TGTGCCAGCAGTTTTCTGCTAGCGGGGACAAACCAAGAGACCCAGTACTTC. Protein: CASSFLLAGTNQETQYF.

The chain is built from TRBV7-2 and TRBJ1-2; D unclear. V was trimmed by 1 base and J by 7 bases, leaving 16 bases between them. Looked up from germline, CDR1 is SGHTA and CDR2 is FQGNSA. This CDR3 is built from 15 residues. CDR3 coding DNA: TGTGCCAGCAGCTTAGATACATCATCATGGAGTGGCTACACCTTC. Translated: CASSLDTSSWSGYTF. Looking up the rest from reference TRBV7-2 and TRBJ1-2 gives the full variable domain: GAGVSQSPSNKVTEKGKDVELRCDPISGHTALYWYRQSLGQGLEFLIYFQGNSAPDKSGLPSDRFSAERTGGSVSTLTIQRTQQEDSAVYLCASSLDTSSWSGYTFGSGTRLTVV.

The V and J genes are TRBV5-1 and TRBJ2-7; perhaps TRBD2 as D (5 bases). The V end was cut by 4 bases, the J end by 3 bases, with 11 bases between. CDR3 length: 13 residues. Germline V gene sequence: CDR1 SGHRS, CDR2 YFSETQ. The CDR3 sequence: CASSIPGGYEQYF. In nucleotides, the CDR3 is TGCGCCAGCAGCATACCAGGAGGCTACGAGCAGTACTTC.

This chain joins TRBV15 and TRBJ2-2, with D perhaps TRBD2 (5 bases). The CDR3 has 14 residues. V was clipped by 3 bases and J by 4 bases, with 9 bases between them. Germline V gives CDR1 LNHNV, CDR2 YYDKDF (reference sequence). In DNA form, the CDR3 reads TGTGCCACCAGCAGGGACTTTGTCACCGGGGAGCTGTTTTTT. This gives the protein CATSRDFVTGELFF.

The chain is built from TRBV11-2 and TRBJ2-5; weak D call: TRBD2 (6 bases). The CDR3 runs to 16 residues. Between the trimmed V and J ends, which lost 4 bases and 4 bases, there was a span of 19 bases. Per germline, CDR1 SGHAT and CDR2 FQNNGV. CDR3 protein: CASSSSGALGGETQYF. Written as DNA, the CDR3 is TGTGCCAGCAGCTCTTCTGGGGCCCTGGGAGGAGAGACCCAGTACTTC.